A selection of T cell receptor beta chains follows, all from one sample in a study of cytomegalovirus exposure and HLA in healthy donors. The method was immunoSEQ multiplex PCR; TCRdb's version includes in-frame clones alone and lacks a portion of them. The data contain 250,000 to 350,000 clones, around 87% of them singletons. Sequencing was performed on PBMCs. These receptors were collected from a woman in her thirties in good health and CMV-seropositive. The CDR3 runs from the conserved cysteine through the conserved F or W. Fields, in order: V gene, D gene, J gene, CDR3 DNA, CDR3 protein. A D gene is named only where the DNA matches it firmly.

>TRBV5-5|TRBD1|TRBJ2-7
TGTGCCAGCAGCCACGGGACAGGATCATACGAGCAGTACTTC
CASSHGTGSYEQYF
>TRBV30|NA|TRBJ1-2
TGTGCCTGGAGTCTTGACGTTGGGGCTTCGGGTGGCTACACCTTC
CAWSLDVGASGGYTF
>TRBV6-5|TRBD2|TRBJ2-7
TGTGCCAGCAGTTACTCACGGGGGGGAGGCGAGCAGTACTTC
CASSYSRGGGEQYF
>TRBV5-1|NA|TRBJ1-1
TGCGCCAGCAGCTCACGACAGATAACTGAAGCTTTCTTT
CASSSRQITEAFF
>TRBV5-6|NA|TRBJ1-2
TGTGCCAGCAGCTTGACCCCCCCAGGGAACTATGGCTACACCTTC
CASSLTPPGNYGYTF
>TRBV29-1|TRBD2|TRBJ2-7
TGCAGCGTTGGGGGACTAGCGGGAGGGCCGTACGAGCAGTACTTC
CSVGGLAGGPYEQYF
>TRBV4-2|NA|TRBJ2-7
TGTGCCAGCAGCCAGACAGACCGGTCGGATTACGAGCAGTACTTC
CASSQTDRSDYEQYF
>TRBV19|NA|TRBJ2-7
TGTGCCAGTAGTATAGCCACAGGCTACGAGCAGTACTTC
CASSIATGYEQYF
>TRBV27|NA|TRBJ1-1
TGTGCCAGCAGTCTCGGGGGGAACACTGAAGCTTTCTTT
CASSLGGNTEAFF
>TRBV27|NA|TRBJ2-7
TGTGCCAGCAGTTTTAGTGAGATTAACCCTGACCGGCAGTACTTC
CASSFSEINPDRQYF
>TRBV29-1|NA|TRBJ1-1
TGCAGCGTTGACAGTACAACCACTGAAGCTTTCTTT
CSVDSTTTEAFF